These 12 T cell receptor beta chains originate from one sample sequenced in a study of blood T cells in healthy people across ages. It was with a sample-barcoded 5' primer and a J-beta primer mix that a second PCR of roughly 6 to 11 cycles was run. TCRdb recomputed calls from the 5' RACE reads with MiXCR, one row per CDR3 protein. This table has 1.5 million to 2 million distinct CDR3 sequences, 25% to 30% appearing once. The sample consisted of blood. The receptors originated from a woman aged 25 to 39 in good health.

In this sample, this clonotype turned up a few times. This chain uses TRBV5-1 with TRBJ2-1; D is unresolved. The CDR3 runs 17 residues. V was cut by 3 bases and J by 2 bases, with 18 bases left in between. Germline-derived CDR1 and CDR2 are SGHRS and YFSETQ. The CDR3 DNA reads TGCGCCAGCAGCTCCCGACCAGTGGATTCGGCCTACAATGAGCAGTTCTTC. Translated, it gives CASSSRPVDSAYNEQFF.

A few counts support this clonotype. The V call is TRBV9, the J call TRBJ1-2, with D maybe TRBD1 (6 bases). The CDR3 has 13 residues. The germline V gene has CDR1 SGDLS and CDR2 YYNGEE. V shed 7 bases and J shed 6 bases, with 16 bases lying between them. For the CDR3, the DNA is TGTGCCAGCGAGAGGGGGAGGGGCGATGGCTACACCTTC. Translation: CASERGRGDGYTF.

This sequence joins TRBV19 and TRBJ2-1; D gene unclear. Germline V CDR1 and CDR2: LNHDA, SQIVND (reference sequence). The CDR3 has 13 amino acids. Deletions cut 3 bases from V and 6 bases from J, with 9 bases between. The CDR3 protein is CASSMSRLNEQFF. CDR3 DNA sequence: TGTGCCAGTAGTATGTCCCGACTCAATGAGCAGTTCTTC.

The gene calls are TRBV5-4 and TRBJ2-3, with D maybe TRBD2 (5 bases). The V gene's germline CDR1 is SGHNT and CDR2 YYREEE (reference sequence). The CDR3 totals 15 residues. With 5 bases removed from V and 2 bases from J, the gap between germline ends came to 15 bases. CDR3 bases: TGTGCCAGCAGAGGCAGTCCAGCGGCCACAGATACGCAGTATTTT. The encoded protein is CASRGSPAATDTQYF.

This clonotype was seen a few times. It may be a read error: a sequence one base away is much more abundant. This rearrangement joins TRBV7-2 to TRBJ2-7; TRBD2 is a possible D gene (6 bases). The V end lost 4 bases, the J end lost 2 bases, and 15 bases lay between the germline ends. The CDR3 consists of 15 residues. Germline loops: CDR1 SGHTA, CDR2 FQGNSA. CDR3 loop: CASSSPETGAYEQYF. DNA for the CDR3: TGTGCCAGCAGCTCCCCCGAGACGGGGGCCTACGAGCAGTACTTC. The whole variable domain, remainder taken from reference TRBV7-2 and TRBJ2-7, is GAGVSQSPSNKVTEKGKDVELRCDPISGHTALYWYRQSLGQGLEFLIYFQGNSAPDKSGLPSDRFSAERTGGSVSTLTIQRTQQEDSAVYLCASSSPETGAYEQYFGPGTRLTVT.

This clonotype was counted only a few times. J is TRBJ2-1 and V is TRBV28; 11 bases map to TRBD2. Germline trimming cut 1 base from V and 7 bases from J; bases unmatched to any gene: 3. Germline V gene sequence: CDR1 MDHEN, CDR2 SYDVKM. CDR3 length equals 15 residues. The CDR3 nucleotides read TGTGCCAGCAGTTTATATACTAGCGGGGGAAATGAGCAGTTCTTC. Translated, it gives CASSLYTSGGNEQFF.

This clonotype was detected only a few times. This sequence joins TRBV7-9 and TRBJ1-1, with D maybe TRBD1 (5 bases). This CDR3 region has 13 residues. The germline gives CDR1 SEHNR, CDR2 FQNEAQ (reference sequence). Trimming stripped 4 bases from V and 5 bases from J, with 11 bases between. CDR3 sequence (DNA): TGTGCCAGCAGCTCCTTCCGGGGGACTGAAGCTTTCTTT. Translation gives CASSSFRGTEAFF.

This chain links TRBV5-1 with TRBJ1-5; D is ambiguous. Trimming cost V 0 bases and J 3 bases, with 10 bases left between them. This CDR3 spans 15 amino acids. The germline V gene has CDR1 SGHRS and CDR2 YFSETQ. The CDR3 loop reads CASSLERRHNQPQHF. In nucleotides, the CDR3 is TGCGCCAGCAGCTTGGAGAGACGGCACAATCAGCCCCAGCATTTT.

This clonotype was found a few times. The V call is TRBV20-1, the J call TRBJ2-1, with D possibly being TRBD2 (5 bases). Trimming took 7 bases from V and 7 from J, leaving 23 bases between them. Germline V gene sequence: CDR1 DFQATT, CDR2 SNEGSKA (reference sequence). The CDR3 loop spans 15 amino acids. CDR3 loop: CSVSPLTGFHNEQFF. DNA for the CDR3: TGCAGTGTAAGCCCCCTGACGGGATTCCATAATGAGCAGTTCTTC.

Only a few counts were recorded for this clonotype. The chain couples TRBV20-1 to TRBJ2-3; D gene uncertain. Germline V gene sequence: CDR1 DFQATT, CDR2 SNEGSKA (reference sequence). The CDR3 is made up of 15 amino acids. Trimming shortened V by 1 base and J by 4 bases, and 15 bases separated the two germline ends. In DNA form, the CDR3 reads TGCAGTGCTAGAGTCGCAGGTCGCGACTCAGATACGCAGTATTTT. It codes for CSARVAGRDSDTQYF.

This clonotype was seen only a few times. J is TRBJ1-1 and V is TRBV11-2; D is possibly TRBD1 (5 bases). CDR3 length: 16 residues. From germline, CDR1 is SGHAT and CDR2 FQNNGV. Between the trimmed V and J ends, which lost 4 bases and 0 bases, there was a span of 15 bases. DNA for the CDR3: TGTGCCAGCAGCTCTCCGGGACGTTCAATGAACACTGAAGCTTTCTTT. This gives the protein CASSSPGRSMNTEAFF.

V usage is TRBV7-3 and J usage is TRBJ2-7; TRBD1 aligns across 7 bases. The length of the CDR3 is 16 residues. The V and J ends lost 5 bases and 2 bases, in that order; junction bases with no gene match: 12. The V gene's germline CDR1 is SGHTA and CDR2 FQGTGA. The DNA for the CDR3 is TGTGCCAGCAGCCCAACTCATCTCGACAGGGCCTACGAGCAGTACTTC. This gives the protein CASSPTHLDRAYEQYF. Complete variable domain (other parts from reference TRBV7-3 and TRBJ2-7): GAGVSQTPSNKVTEKGKYVELRCDPISGHTALYWYRQSLGQGPEFLIYFQGTGAADDSGLPNDRFFAVRPEGSVSTLKIQRTERGDSAVYLCASSPTHLDRAYEQYFGPGTRLTVT.